This T cell receptor beta chain was recorded in a study of human T cells and chemical hapten exposure. MiXCR, run by TCRdb on the RACE reads, gives a single entry per CDR3 protein. The profile shows about 120,000 distinct CDR3 sequences, 9.5% to 13% of them singletons. As for time point: patch test 1, 2 weeks after DPC sensitization. Treatment indicated: therapeutic diphenylcyclopropenone sensitization with weekly scalp DPC. The study extracted total RNA from unfractionated whole blood. The length of the CDR3 is 14 residues. The germline gives CDR1 SQVTM, CDR2 ANQGSEA. Trimming removed 2 bases from V and 4 bases from J, with 14 bases in between.

Source: whole blood, taken in connection with sensitization to the hapten diphenylcyclopropenone (DPC). This clonotype was obtained from a woman aged 50 to 60 with alopecia areata. Some clones in this sample may be carry-over from other donors' samples. This rearrangement joins TRBV29-1 to TRBJ1-2; D might be TRBD1 (5 bases). CDR3 in DNA: TGCAGCGTTGAAAGGGCGGGGGTCGGCTATGGCTACACCTTC. Its translation is CSVERAGVGYGYTF.